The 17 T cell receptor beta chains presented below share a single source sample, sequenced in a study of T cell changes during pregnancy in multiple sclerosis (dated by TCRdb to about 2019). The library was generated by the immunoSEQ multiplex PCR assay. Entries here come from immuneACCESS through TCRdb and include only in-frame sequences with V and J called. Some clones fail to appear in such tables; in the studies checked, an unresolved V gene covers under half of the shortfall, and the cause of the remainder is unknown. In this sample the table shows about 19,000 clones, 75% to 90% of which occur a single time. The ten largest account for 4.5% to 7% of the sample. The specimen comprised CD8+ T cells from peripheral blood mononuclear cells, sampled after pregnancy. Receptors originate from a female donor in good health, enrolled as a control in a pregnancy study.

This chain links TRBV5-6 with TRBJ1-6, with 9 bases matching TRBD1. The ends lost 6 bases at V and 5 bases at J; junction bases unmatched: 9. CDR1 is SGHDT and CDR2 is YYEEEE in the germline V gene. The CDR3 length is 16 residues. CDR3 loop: CASIRTGVIDNSPLHF. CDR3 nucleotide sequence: TGTGCCAGCATCCGGACAGGGGTCATCGATAATTCACCCCTCCACTTT.

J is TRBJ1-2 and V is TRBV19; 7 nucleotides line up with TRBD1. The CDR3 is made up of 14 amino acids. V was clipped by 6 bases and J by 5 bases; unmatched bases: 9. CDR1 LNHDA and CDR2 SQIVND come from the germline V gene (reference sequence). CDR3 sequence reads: CASSPGTASYGYTF. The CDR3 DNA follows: TGTGCCAGTAGCCCAGGGACAGCATCATATGGCTACACCTTC.

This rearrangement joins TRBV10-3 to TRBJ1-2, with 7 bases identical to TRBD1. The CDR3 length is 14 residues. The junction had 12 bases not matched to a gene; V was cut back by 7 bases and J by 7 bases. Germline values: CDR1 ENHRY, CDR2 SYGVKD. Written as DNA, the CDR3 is TGTGCCATCAACCCGACAGGGCCGGGGAGTGGCTACACCTTC. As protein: CAINPTGPGSGYTF.

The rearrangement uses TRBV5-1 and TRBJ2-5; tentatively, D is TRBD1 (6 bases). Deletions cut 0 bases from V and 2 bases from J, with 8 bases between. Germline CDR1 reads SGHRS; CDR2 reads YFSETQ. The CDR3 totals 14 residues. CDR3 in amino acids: CASSLVTGQETQYF. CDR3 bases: TGCGCCAGCAGCTTGGTTACAGGGCAAGAGACCCAGTACTTC. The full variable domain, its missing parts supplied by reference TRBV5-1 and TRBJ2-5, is KAGVTQTPRYLIKTRGQQVTLSCSPISGHRSVSWYQQTPGQGLQFLFEYFSETQRNKGNFPGRFSGRQFSNSRSEMNVSTLELGDSALYLCASSLVTGQETQYFGPGTRLLVL.

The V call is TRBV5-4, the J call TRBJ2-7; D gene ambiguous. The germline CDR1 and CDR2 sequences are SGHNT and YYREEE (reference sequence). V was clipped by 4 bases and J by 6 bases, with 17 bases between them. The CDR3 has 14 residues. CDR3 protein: CASSPRQELREQYF. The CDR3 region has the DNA TGTGCCAGCAGCCCTCGCCAGGAACTCCGCGAGCAGTACTTC.

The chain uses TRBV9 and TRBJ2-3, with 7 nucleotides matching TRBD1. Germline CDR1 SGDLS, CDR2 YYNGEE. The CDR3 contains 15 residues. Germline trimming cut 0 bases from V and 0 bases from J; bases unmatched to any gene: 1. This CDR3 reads CASSVEGASTDTQYF. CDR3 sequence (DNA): TGTGCCAGCAGCGTAGAGGGGGCTAGCACAGATACGCAGTATTTT.

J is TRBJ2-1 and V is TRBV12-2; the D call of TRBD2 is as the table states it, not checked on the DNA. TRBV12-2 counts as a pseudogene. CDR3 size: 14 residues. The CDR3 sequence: CASRLGLAGHEQFF. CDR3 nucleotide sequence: TGTGCAAGTCGCTTAGGACTAGCGGGGCATGAGCAGTTCTTC.

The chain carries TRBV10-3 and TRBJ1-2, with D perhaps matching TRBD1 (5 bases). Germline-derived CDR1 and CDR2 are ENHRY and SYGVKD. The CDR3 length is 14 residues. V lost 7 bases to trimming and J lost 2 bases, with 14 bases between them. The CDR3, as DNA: TGTGCCATCACCCAGGGAACAGGAAACTATGGCTACACCTTC. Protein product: CAITQGTGNYGYTF.

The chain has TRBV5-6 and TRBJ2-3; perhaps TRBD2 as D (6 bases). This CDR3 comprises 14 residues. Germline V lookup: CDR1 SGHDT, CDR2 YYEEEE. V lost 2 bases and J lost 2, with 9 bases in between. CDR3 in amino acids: CASSFGGPTDTQYF. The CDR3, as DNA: TGTGCCAGCAGCTTCGGGGGTCCCACAGATACGCAGTATTTT.

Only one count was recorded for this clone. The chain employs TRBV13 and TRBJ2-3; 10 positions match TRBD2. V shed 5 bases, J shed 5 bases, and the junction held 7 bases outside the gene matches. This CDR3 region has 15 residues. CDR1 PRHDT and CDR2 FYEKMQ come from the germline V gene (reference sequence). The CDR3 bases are TGTGCCAGCAGCAAACTAGCGGGGTTTGAAGATACGCAGTATTTT. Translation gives CASSKLAGFEDTQYF.

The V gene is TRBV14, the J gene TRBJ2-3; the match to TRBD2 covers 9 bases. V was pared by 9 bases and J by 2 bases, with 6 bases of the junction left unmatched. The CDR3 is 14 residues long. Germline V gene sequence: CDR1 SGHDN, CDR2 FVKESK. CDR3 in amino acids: CASNSGGDTDTQYF. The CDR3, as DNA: TGTGCCAGTAATAGCGGGGGCGACACAGATACGCAGTATTTT.

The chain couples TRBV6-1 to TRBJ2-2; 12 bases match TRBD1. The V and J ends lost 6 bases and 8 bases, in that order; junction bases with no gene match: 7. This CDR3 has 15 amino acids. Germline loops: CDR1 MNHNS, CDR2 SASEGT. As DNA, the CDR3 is TGTGCCAGCAGCGGGACAGGGGGCTCAACAGGGGAGCTGTTTTTT. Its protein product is CASSGTGGSTGELFF.

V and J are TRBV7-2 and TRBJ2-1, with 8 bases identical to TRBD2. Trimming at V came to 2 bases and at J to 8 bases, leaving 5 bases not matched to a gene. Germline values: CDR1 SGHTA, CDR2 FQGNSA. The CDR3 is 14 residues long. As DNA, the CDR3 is TGTGCCAGCAGCTTACCCAGCGGGAGACATGAGCAGTTCTTC. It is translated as CASSLPSGRHEQFF.

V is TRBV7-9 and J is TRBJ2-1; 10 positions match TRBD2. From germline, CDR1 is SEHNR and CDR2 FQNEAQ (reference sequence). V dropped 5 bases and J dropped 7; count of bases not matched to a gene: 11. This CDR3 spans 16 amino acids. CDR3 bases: TGTGCCAGCAGCCCCCTAGCGGGGGATTTCGCGAATGAGCAGTTCTTC. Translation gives CASSPLAGDFANEQFF.

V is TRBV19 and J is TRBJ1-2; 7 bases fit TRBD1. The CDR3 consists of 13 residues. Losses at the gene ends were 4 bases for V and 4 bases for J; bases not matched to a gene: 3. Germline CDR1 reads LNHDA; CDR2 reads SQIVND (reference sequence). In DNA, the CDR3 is TGTGCCAGTAGTACCCAGGGGGGCTATGGCTACACCTTC. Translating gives CASSTQGGYGYTF.

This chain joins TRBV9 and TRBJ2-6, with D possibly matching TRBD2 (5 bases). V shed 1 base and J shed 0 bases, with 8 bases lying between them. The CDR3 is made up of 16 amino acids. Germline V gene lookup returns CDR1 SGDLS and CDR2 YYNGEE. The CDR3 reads CASSVSGSSGANVLTF. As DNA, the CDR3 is TGTGCCAGCAGCGTAAGTGGGAGCTCTGGGGCCAACGTCCTGACTTTC. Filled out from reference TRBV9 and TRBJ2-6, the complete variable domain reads DSGVTQTPKHLITATGQRVTLRCSPRSGDLSVYWYQQSLDQGLQFLIQYYNGEERAKGNILERFSAQQFPDLHSELNLSSLELGDSALYFCASSVSGSSGANVLTFGAGSRLTVL.

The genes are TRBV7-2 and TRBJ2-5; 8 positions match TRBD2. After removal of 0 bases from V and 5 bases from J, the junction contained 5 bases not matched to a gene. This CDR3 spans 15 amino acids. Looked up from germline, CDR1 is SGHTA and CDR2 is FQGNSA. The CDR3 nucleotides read TGTGCCAGCAGCTTAGCGTTCGGGGGGGCCGAGACCCAGTACTTC. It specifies CASSLAFGGAETQYF.